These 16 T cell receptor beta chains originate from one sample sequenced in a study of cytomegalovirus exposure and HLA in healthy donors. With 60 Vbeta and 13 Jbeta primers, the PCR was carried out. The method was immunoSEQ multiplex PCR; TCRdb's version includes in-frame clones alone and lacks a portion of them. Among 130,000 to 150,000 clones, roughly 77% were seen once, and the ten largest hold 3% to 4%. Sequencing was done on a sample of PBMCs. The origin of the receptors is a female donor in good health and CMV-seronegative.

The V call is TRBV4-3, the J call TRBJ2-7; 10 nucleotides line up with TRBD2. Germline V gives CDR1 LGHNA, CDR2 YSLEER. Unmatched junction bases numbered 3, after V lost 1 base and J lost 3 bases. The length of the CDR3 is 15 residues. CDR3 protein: CASSQVLAGIYEQYF. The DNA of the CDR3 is TGCGCCAGCAGCCAAGTACTAGCGGGAATCTACGAGCAGTACTTC.

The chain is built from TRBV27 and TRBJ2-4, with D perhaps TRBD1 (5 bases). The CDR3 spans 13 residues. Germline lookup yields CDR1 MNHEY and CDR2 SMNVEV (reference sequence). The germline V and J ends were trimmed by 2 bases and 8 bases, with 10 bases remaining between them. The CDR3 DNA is TGTGCCAGCAGTTTAGCGGACACATACATTCAGTACTTC. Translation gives CASSLADTYIQYF.

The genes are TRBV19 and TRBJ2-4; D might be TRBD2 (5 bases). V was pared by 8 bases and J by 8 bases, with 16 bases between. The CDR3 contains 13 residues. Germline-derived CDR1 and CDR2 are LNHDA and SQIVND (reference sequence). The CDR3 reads CASGLSYRDIQYF. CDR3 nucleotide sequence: TGTGCCAGTGGACTGAGTTATCGGGACATTCAGTACTTC.

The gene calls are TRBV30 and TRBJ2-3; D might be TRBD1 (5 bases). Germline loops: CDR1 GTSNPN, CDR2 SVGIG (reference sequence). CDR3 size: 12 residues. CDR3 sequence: CAAGLFADTQYF. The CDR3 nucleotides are TGTGCGGCAGGGCTGTTCGCAGATACGCAGTATTTT.

The CDR3 sequence is CASSVEQLGNQPQHF. In nucleotides, the CDR3 is TGTGCCAGCAGTGTTGAACAGCTTGGGAATCAGCCCCAGCATTTT. The chain links TRBV6-1 to TRBJ1-5; D uncertain. The CDR3 consists of 15 residues. Trimming shortened V by 4 bases and J by 4 bases, and 14 bases separated the two germline ends. Germline CDR1 reads MNHNS; CDR2 reads SASEGT.

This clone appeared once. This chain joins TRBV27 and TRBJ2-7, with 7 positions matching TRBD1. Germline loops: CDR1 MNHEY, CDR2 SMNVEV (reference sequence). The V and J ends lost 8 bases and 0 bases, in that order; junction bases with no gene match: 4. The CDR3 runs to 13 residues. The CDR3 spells CASWRQGSYEQYF. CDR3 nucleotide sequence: TGTGCCAGCTGGAGACAGGGCTCCTACGAGCAGTACTTC.

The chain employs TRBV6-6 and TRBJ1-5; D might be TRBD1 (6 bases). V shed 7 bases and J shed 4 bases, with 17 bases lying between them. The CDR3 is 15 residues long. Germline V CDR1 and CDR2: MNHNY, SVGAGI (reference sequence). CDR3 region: CASTPWAGANQPQHF. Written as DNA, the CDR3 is TGTGCCAGCACCCCGTGGGCGGGGGCGAATCAGCCCCAGCATTTT.

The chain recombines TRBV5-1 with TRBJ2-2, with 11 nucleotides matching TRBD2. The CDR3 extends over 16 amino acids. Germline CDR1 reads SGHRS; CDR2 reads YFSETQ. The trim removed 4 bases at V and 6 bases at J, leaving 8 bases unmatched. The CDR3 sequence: CASSIRLAGSAGELFF. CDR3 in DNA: TGCGCCAGCAGCATTAGACTAGCGGGAAGCGCCGGGGAGCTGTTTTTT.

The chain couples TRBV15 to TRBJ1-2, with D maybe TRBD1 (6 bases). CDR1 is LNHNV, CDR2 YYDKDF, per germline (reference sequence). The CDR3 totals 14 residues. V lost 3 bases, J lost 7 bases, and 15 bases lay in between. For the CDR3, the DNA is TGTGCCACCAGCAGTAGTGACAGGTTTGGTGGCTACACCTTC. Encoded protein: CATSSSDRFGGYTF. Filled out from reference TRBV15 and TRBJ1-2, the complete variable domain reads DAMVIQNPRYQVTQFGKPVTLSCSQTLNHNVMYWYQQKSSQAPKLLFHYYDKDFNNEADTPDNFQSRRPNTSFCFLDIRSPGLGDTAMYLCATSSSDRFGGYTFGSGTRLTVV.

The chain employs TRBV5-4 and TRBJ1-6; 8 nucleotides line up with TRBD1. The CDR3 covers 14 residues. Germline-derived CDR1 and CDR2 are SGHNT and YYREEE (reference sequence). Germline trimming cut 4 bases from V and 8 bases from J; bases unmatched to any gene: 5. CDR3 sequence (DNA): TGTGCCAGCAGCCGGACAGGGAATTATTCACCCCTCCACTTT. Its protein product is CASSRTGNYSPLHF.

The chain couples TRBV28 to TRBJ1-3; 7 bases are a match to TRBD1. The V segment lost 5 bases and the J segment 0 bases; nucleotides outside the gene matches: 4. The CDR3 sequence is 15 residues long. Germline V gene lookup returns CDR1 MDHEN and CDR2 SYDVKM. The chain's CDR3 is CASSEGQFSGNTIYF. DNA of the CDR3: TGTGCCAGCAGTGAGGGACAGTTCTCTGGAAACACCATATATTTT.

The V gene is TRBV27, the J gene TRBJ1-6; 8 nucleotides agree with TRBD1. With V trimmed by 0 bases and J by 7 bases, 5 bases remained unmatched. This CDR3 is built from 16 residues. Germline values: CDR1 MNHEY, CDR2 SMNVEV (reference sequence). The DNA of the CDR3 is TGTGCCAGCAGTTTATCCCTGGGACAGGCCAATTCACCCCTCCACTTT. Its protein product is CASSLSLGQANSPLHF.

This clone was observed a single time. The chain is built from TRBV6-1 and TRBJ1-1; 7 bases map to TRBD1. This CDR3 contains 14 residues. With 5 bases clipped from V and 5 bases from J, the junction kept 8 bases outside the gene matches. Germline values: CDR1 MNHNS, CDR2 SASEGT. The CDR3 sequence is CASSYIEGATEAFF. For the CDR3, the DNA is TGTGCCAGCAGTTATATTGAGGGGGCGACTGAAGCTTTCTTT.

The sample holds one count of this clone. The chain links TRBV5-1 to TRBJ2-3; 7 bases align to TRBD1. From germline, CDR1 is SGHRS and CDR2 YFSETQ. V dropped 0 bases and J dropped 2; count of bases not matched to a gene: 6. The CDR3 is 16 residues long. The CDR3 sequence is CASSLATGATTDTQYF. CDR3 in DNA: TGCGCCAGCAGCTTGGCAACAGGGGCCACCACAGATACGCAGTATTTT.

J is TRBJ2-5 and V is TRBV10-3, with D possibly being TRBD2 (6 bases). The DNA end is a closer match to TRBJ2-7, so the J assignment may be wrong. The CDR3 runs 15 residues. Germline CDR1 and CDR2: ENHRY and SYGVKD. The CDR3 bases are TGTGCCATCAGTGCCGGGACTCTAAGTCAGTACGAGCAGTACTTC. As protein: CAISAGTLSQYEQYF.

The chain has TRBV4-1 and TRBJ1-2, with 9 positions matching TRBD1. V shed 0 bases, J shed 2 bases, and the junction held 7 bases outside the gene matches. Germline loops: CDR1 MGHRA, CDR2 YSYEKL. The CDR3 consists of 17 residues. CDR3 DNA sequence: TGCGCCAGCAGCCAAGATGTCCGACAGGGGGGAAACTATGGCTACACCTTC. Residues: CASSQDVRQGGNYGYTF.